The 23 T cell receptor beta chains in this list originate from one sample, sequenced in a study of cytomegalovirus exposure and HLA in healthy donors. The PCR was carried out with 60 Vbeta primers and 13 Jbeta primers. Profiled with immunoSEQ multiplex PCR; TCRdb holds only in-frame clones, not every one. The top ten hold roughly 5.2% of the sample, which has about 120,000 clones, under 85% seen once. The sample consisted of PBMCs. The source of these receptors is a man younger than 30 in good health and CMV-seropositive.

The CDR3 DNA reads as TGTGCCAGCAGTGAAGTGGACAGGGCCCTCACTGAAGCTTTCTTT. Translating gives CASSEVDRALTEAFF. This sequence joins TRBV6-1 and TRBJ1-1; TRBD1 matches at 8 bases. The J segment lost 4 bases and the V segment lost 1 base, leaving 5 bases of the junction unmatched. Germline V CDR1 and CDR2: MNHNS, SASEGT. The CDR3 runs 15 residues.

DNA of the CDR3: TGTGCCAGCAGCCAAGATAGGACAGGGGCGTCGAACACTGAAGCTTTCTTT. It encodes CASSQDRTGASNTEAFF. The V and J genes are TRBV4-2 and TRBJ1-1, with 9 bases identical to TRBD1. Germline trimming cut 0 bases from V and 1 base from J; bases unmatched to any gene: 6. The germline V gene encodes CDR1 LGHNA and CDR2 YNFKEQ. This CDR3 is 17 amino acids long.

The rearrangement links TRBV6-5 to TRBJ2-2; TRBD1 aligns across 10 bases. The V and J ends lost 8 bases and 4 bases, in that order; junction bases with no gene match: 7. The CDR3 sequence is 15 residues long. Germline CDR1 is MNHEY and CDR2 is SVGAGI. CDR3 amino acids: CASRRQGAGTGELFF. The CDR3 nucleotides read TGTGCCAGCCGGCGACAGGGGGCGGGCACCGGGGAGCTGTTTTTT.

This clone was picked up one time. The chain joins TRBV4-1 to TRBJ1-2; TRBD1 matches 8 bases. CDR3 size: 18 residues. The V segment lost 2 bases and the J segment 3 bases; nucleotides outside the gene matches: 14. CDR1 and CDR2 from the germline V gene are MGHRA and YSYEKL. CDR3 residues: CASSQRGTRTGNDYGYTF. In DNA form, the CDR3 reads TGCGCCAGCAGCCAAAGAGGGACGAGGACAGGGAACGACTATGGCTACACCTTC.

In its sample, this clone was seen a few times. This rearrangement joins TRBV7-6 to TRBJ2-3; perhaps TRBD1 as D (5 bases). CDR1 is SGHVS, CDR2 FNYEAQ, per germline. The V gene lost 0 bases and the J gene lost 3 bases, with 7 bases spanning the gap. This CDR3 region has 14 residues. The CDR3 bases are TGTGCCAGCAGCTTAGCCGGACAAACAGATACGCAGTATTTT. Encoded protein: CASSLAGQTDTQYF.

The V and J genes are TRBV7-9 and TRBJ1-3; no clear D gene. The ends were cut back, 1 base at V and 7 bases at J, with 11 bases in the middle. Looked up from germline, CDR1 is SEHNR and CDR2 is FQNEAQ (reference sequence). The CDR3 spans 14 residues. CDR3 region: CASSLERVSNTIYF. CDR3 nucleotide sequence: TGTGCCAGCAGCTTAGAGAGGGTATCCAACACCATATATTTT.

The chain employs TRBV5-4 and TRBJ1-1, with D perhaps TRBD1 (6 bases). This CDR3 is 13 amino acids long. V dropped 4 bases and J dropped 4 bases, with 11 bases sitting between them. Germline lookup yields CDR1 SGHNT and CDR2 YYREEE (reference sequence). The CDR3 loop reads CASSTTGITEAFF. The CDR3, as DNA: TGTGCCAGCAGCACCACAGGGATCACTGAAGCTTTCTTT.

This chain links TRBV11-2 with TRBJ2-5; 7 nucleotides agree with TRBD2. The J call may not be correct, given that the DNA end is closer to TRBJ2-7. The CDR3 covers 12 residues. Looked up from germline, CDR1 is SGHAT and CDR2 is FQNNGV. CDR3 bases: TGTGCCAGCAGCCTGGGGAGGGGCGAGCAGTACTTC. Amino acid sequence: CASSLGRGEQYF.

The chain links TRBV18 to TRBJ2-7; TRBD2 aligns across 14 bases. CDR3 length: 16 amino acids. In germline, CDR1 is KGHSH, CDR2 LQKENI. The trim removed 3 bases at V and 5 bases at J, leaving 6 bases unmatched. The CDR3 coding sequence is TGTGCCAGCTCACCCCCAGGACTAGCGGGAGGAAACGAGCAGTACTTC. This encodes CASSPPGLAGGNEQYF. The whole variable domain, remainder taken from reference TRBV18 and TRBJ2-7, is NAGVMQNPRHLVRRRGQEARLRCSPMKGHSHVYWYRQLPEEGLKFMVYLQKENIIDESGMPKERFSAEFPKEGPSILRIQQVVRGDSAAYFCASSPPGLAGGNEQYFGPGTRLTVT.

The chain uses TRBV19 and TRBJ2-1; 12 nucleotides agree with TRBD2. Looked up from germline, CDR1 is LNHDA and CDR2 is SQIVND (reference sequence). V was clipped by 5 bases and J by 13 bases; unmatched bases: 6. There are 13 residues in the CDR3. CDR3 amino acids: CASSGTSGGPQFF. DNA of the CDR3: TGTGCCAGTAGTGGAACTAGCGGGGGGCCACAGTTCTTC.

This chain joins TRBV2 and TRBJ1-5; 7 nucleotides match TRBD1. The trim removed 2 bases at V and 5 bases at J, leaving 6 bases unmatched. The CDR3 spans 15 residues. Germline V gene data show CDR1 as SNHLY and CDR2 as FYNNEI. The CDR3 coding sequence is TGTGCCAGCAGTGAAAGGGGGCGCGGGTATCAGCCCCAGCATTTT. Encoded protein: CASSERGRGYQPQHF.

This chain connects TRBV4-1 to TRBJ1-5, with unresolved D. From germline, CDR1 is MGHRA and CDR2 YSYEKL. V was clipped by 1 base and J by 2 bases, with 9 bases between them. The CDR3 contains 15 residues. CDR3 protein: CASSQGGEGNQPQHF. For the CDR3, the DNA is TGCGCCAGCAGCCAAGGGGGAGAGGGCAATCAGCCCCAGCATTTT.

The chain is built from TRBV6-6 and TRBJ2-1; 12 bases map to TRBD2. CDR1 is MNHNY and CDR2 is SVGAGI in the germline V gene (reference sequence). V shed 5 bases and J 9 bases; nucleotides not matched to a gene: 8. The CDR3 loop spans 15 amino acids. This chain's CDR3 is CASSILAGGSFEQFF. Written as DNA, the CDR3 is TGTGCCAGCAGTATTCTAGCGGGGGGGTCGTTTGAGCAGTTCTTC.

The rearrangement joins TRBV5-4 to TRBJ1-1, with TRBD1 identical over 8 bases. In germline, CDR1 is SGHNT, CDR2 YYREEE (reference sequence). Trimming at V came to 0 bases and at J to 5 bases, leaving 9 bases not matched to a gene. The CDR3 length is 16 residues. The CDR3 loop is CASSLGQGIKKTEAFF. The CDR3 DNA sequence: TGTGCCAGCAGCTTGGGACAGGGGATAAAGAAGACTGAAGCTTTCTTT.

The chain links TRBV28 to TRBJ1-2; unclear D gene. Germline V gene sequence: CDR1 MDHEN, CDR2 SYDVKM. V was pared by 4 bases and J by 8 bases, with 11 bases between. The CDR3 runs to 12 residues. CDR3 in DNA: TGTGCCAGCAGTTATCCAAGCGGAGGCTACACCTTC. It yields the protein CASSYPSGGYTF.

The J gene is TRBJ1-5, the V gene TRBV28; 7 bases fit TRBD1. After removal of 4 bases from V and 6 bases from J, the junction contained 6 bases not matched to a gene. In germline, CDR1 is MDHEN, CDR2 SYDVKM. This CDR3 has 14 residues. The CDR3 DNA is TGTGCCAGCAGTTCCACAGGGGTCCGTCAGCCCCAGCATTTT. Translation gives CASSSTGVRQPQHF.

The CDR3 nucleotides are TGTGCCAGCAGCTTAAGCGGGAGCTCCTACAATGAGCAGTTCTTC. Protein product: CASSLSGSSYNEQFF. This chain connects TRBV7-6 to TRBJ2-1; 8 bases fit TRBD2. The V segment lost 2 bases and the J segment 0 bases; nucleotides outside the gene matches: 0. This CDR3 has 15 amino acids. Germline loops: CDR1 SGHVS, CDR2 FNYEAQ. The variable domain in full, with the rest retrieved from reference TRBV7-6 and TRBJ2-1, is GAGVSQSPRYKVTKRGQDVALRCDPISGHVSLYWYRQALGQGPEFLTYFNYEAQQDKSGLPNDRFSAERPEGSISTLTIQRTEQRDSAMYRCASSLSGSSYNEQFFGPGTRLTVL.

The CDR3 coding sequence is TGTGCCAGCAGCTTACACCCGGACAGACTGTTTTTT. Translation: CASSLHPDRLFF. This sequence joins TRBV11-2 and TRBJ1-4, with TRBD1 as a possible D gene (6 bases). The CDR3 is 12 residues long. CDR1 and CDR2 (germline): SGHAT, FQNNGV. V lost 2 bases and J lost 13, with 11 bases in between.

The J gene is TRBJ1-5, the V gene TRBV2; TRBD1 might be the D (6 bases). Looked up from germline, CDR1 is SNHLY and CDR2 is FYNNEI. Trimming removed 1 base at V and 9 bases at J, with 19 bases between. The CDR3 is made up of 16 amino acids. As DNA, the CDR3 is TGTGCCAGCAGTGAAGACACGGGGGGCCTCTTCCCGCCCCAGCATTTT. Protein sequence: CASSEDTGGLFPPQHF.

The V and J genes are TRBV7-3 and TRBJ1-2, with a tentative D call TRBD1 (5 bases). Trimming took off 1 base at V and 3 bases at J, with 9 bases between the two ends. The CDR3 is 14 residues long. Germline assignment: CDR1 SGHTA and CDR2 FQGTGA. The CDR3 here is CASSLSSTDYGYTF. In DNA form, the CDR3 reads TGTGCCAGCAGCTTAAGTTCGACAGACTATGGCTACACCTTC.

The rearrangement links TRBV7-6 to TRBJ2-1, with TRBD2 matching 12 bases. The trim removed 6 bases at V and 5 bases at J, leaving 8 bases unmatched. Germline-derived CDR1 and CDR2 are SGHVS and FNYEAQ. The CDR3 is made up of 16 amino acids. Written as DNA, the CDR3 is TGTGCCAGCAGAAGGACTAGCGGGGATGAGGACAATGAGCAGTTCTTC. This translates into CASRRTSGDEDNEQFF.

This rearrangement joins TRBV11-1 to TRBJ2-1; 8 bases are a match to TRBD1. The length of the CDR3 is 16 residues. With 1 base clipped from V and 5 bases from J, the junction kept 7 bases outside the gene matches. Germline values: CDR1 SGHAT, CDR2 FQDESV (reference sequence). CDR3 nucleotides: TGTGCCAGCAGCTTAGTTTGGACAGGGAATAACAATGAGCAGTTCTTC. Amino acid sequence: CASSLVWTGNNNEQFF.

J is TRBJ2-1 and V is TRBV7-6; 11 bases agree with TRBD2. The CDR3 is made up of 15 amino acids. The ends lost 2 bases at V and 9 bases at J; junction bases unmatched: 6. The germline V gene encodes CDR1 SGHVS and CDR2 FNYEAQ. CDR3 region: CASSLTTSGAPEQFF. In nucleotides, the CDR3 is TGTGCCAGCAGCTTAACGACTAGCGGGGCTCCTGAGCAGTTCTTC.